The next 7 T cell receptor beta chains were all read from a single sample in a study of T-cell memory formation after mild COVID-19. One entry per CDR3 protein, called by TCRdb with MiXCR from the 5' RACE reads. The sample yields 380,000 or so distinct CDR3 sequences, approximately 15% seen once. The sequenced material came from PBMCs or a T cell subset sorted from them (not recorded which). The receptor set was obtained from a man in his late teens or twenties who had mild COVID-19 (a few samples of this study predate the infection). Cell type and time point are not known.

V and J are TRBV3-1 and TRBJ1-5; 7 bases align to TRBD1. Per germline, CDR1 LGHDT and CDR2 YNNKEL (reference sequence). The CDR3 is made up of 13 amino acids. The V and J ends lost 3 bases and 7 bases, in that order; junction bases with no gene match: 3. CDR3 in amino acids: CASSHTGEQPQHF. CDR3 nucleotides: TGTGCCAGCAGCCACACAGGGGAACAGCCCCAGCATTTT.

This clonotype was observed a handful of times. The chain carries TRBV15 and TRBJ2-3; 8 nucleotides align to TRBD1. V was clipped by 1 base and J by 6 bases; unmatched bases: 3. This CDR3 region has 14 residues. Looked up from germline, CDR1 is LNHNV and CDR2 is YYDKDF (reference sequence). The CDR3 DNA is TGTGCCACCAGCAGAGGGACAGGGATTGATACGCAGTATTTT. Amino acid sequence: CATSRGTGIDTQYF. Complete variable domain (other parts from reference TRBV15 and TRBJ2-3): DAMVIQNPRYQVTQFGKPVTLSCSQTLNHNVMYWYQQKSSQAPKLLFHYYDKDFNNEADTPDNFQSRRPNTSFCFLDIRSPGLGDTAMYLCATSRGTGIDTQYFGPGTRLTVL.

This clonotype was found many times. The genes are TRBV2 and TRBJ2-5; no clear D gene. The CDR3 is 10 residues long. The germline V and J ends were trimmed by 3 bases and 5 bases, with 1 base remaining between them. CDR1 and CDR2 from the germline V gene are SNHLY and FYNNEI. The CDR3 DNA reads TGTGCCAGCAGTGAGGAGACCCAGTACTTC. Its protein is CASSEETQYF.

The CDR3 region is CASSLGLAGYEQYV. CDR3 bases: TGTGCCAGCAGCTTAGGTCTAGCGGGGTACGAGCAGTACGTC. The rearrangement links TRBV11-1 to TRBJ2-7; 9 nucleotides line up with TRBD2. This CDR3 comprises 14 residues. V was pared by 1 base and J by 4 bases, with 2 bases of the junction left unmatched. Germline CDR1 and CDR2: SGHAT and FQDESV (reference sequence).

This clonotype was found many times. This chain connects TRBV28 to TRBJ2-3; 7 bases are a match to TRBD1. CDR1 is MDHEN and CDR2 is SYDVKM in the germline V gene. V shed 7 bases, J shed 5 bases, and the junction held 6 bases outside the gene matches. The CDR3 extends over 13 amino acids. In DNA, the CDR3 is TGTGCCAGCACAGGGGGTATCGAAGATACGCAGTATTTT. This gives the protein CASTGGIEDTQYF.

Turning to this clonotype: One base away lies a much larger clone, so this may be a sequencing read error. The rearrangement uses TRBV7-9 and TRBJ2-3; unclear D gene. CDR3 length: 19 residues. Trimming took off 7 bases at V and 1 base at J, with 27 bases between the two ends. Germline values: CDR1 SEHNR, CDR2 FQNEAQ (reference sequence). DNA of the CDR3: TGTGCCAGCACCTCCTACGACGCACCGGGTCCAACGCGCACAGATACGCAGTATTTT. This gives the protein CASTSYDAPGPTRTDTQYF.

The CDR3 sequence is CASSLVATYNEQFF. The CDR3 DNA reads TGCGCCAGCAGCTTGGTTGCCACCTACAATGAGCAGTTCTTC. V usage is TRBV5-1 and J usage is TRBJ2-1; D ambiguous. This CDR3 is built from 14 residues. The ends were cut back, 0 bases at V and 2 bases at J, with 6 bases in the middle. Germline V lookup: CDR1 SGHRS, CDR2 YFSETQ.